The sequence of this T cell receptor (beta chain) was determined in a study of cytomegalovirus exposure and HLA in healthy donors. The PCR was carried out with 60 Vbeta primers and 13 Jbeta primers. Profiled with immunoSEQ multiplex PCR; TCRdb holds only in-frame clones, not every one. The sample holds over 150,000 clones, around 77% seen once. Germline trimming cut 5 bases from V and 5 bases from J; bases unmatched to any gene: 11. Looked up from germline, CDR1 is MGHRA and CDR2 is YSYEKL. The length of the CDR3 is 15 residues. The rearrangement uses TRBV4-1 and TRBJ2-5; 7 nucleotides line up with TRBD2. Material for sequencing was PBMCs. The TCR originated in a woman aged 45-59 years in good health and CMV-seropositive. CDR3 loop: CASSSRTSLVETQYF. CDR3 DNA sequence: TGCGCCAGCAGCAGTCGGACTAGTCTCGTCGAGACCCAGTACTTC.